This TCR beta chain is from a study of beta chain features in type 1 diabetes. General study findings and limits: Junctions at VDJ sites from type 1 diabetes patients had fewer insertions and more deletions. The study found moderately but significantly shorter TCRB CDR3s in all four CD4+ subsets of Type 1 diabetes patients.

The whole isolated RNA underwent reverse transcription, so sequencing captured expressed TCRB transcripts. Clones were sequenced by immunoSEQ multiplex PCR, and TCRdb holds only the in-frame ones, with some missing. The table has a few hundred thousand clones, approximately 12% seen once. The germline V gene encodes CDR1 MNHEY and CDR2 SVGAGI. The CDR3 totals 12 residues. Germline trimming cut 10 bases from V and 7 bases from J; bases unmatched to any gene: 8. A word on this clone: Antigen: not known.

The specimen was naive CD4+ T cells from blood. This TCR was recovered from a woman aged 18-29 years with type 1 diabetes. The chain recombines TRBV6-5 with TRBJ1-1; 8 bases are shared with TRBD1. This CDR3 reads CATSDRGIEAFF. CDR3 sequence (DNA): TGTGCCACCTCTGACAGGGGCATTGAAGCTTTCTTT.